In this sample, the clone carrying this TCR beta chain turned up once. Antigen: not known. This entry comes from a study of siplizumab effects on memory and regulatory T cells. Findings of the study overall: Researchers could not give a naive or memory phenotype to roughly 80-97% of proliferating CD4+ or CD8+ clones. The study did not confirm that proliferating Tregs from siplizumab cultures were suppressive.

TCRdb's table, derived via immunoSEQ multiplex PCR, lists solely in-frame clones and lacks some. In the table there are 120,000 or so clones, roughly 92% of which are singletons. The germline V gene has CDR1 MNHEY and CDR2 SMNVEV (reference sequence). The CDR3 is made up of 16 amino acids. V lost 6 bases to trimming and J lost 6 bases; unmatched junction nucleotides: 15. Sequenced sample: CD4+ T cells sorted from blood. This sequence originates from a human donor in good health. The chain couples TRBV27 to TRBJ1-2, with 8 bases that match TRBD1. The CDR3 region has the DNA TGTGCCAGCAGCCCTAGGGTCGGACAGGGTACGGATGGCTACACCTTC. It translates to CASSPRVGQGTDGYTF.